A selection of T cell receptor beta chains follows, all from one sample in a study of blood T cell repertoires in COVID-19. Profiled with immunoSEQ multiplex PCR; TCRdb holds only in-frame clones, not every one. The sample carries some 390,000 clones, nearly 90% recorded once. The sample consisted of PBMCs or T cells enriched from blood (not recorded which). The receptors originated from a woman aged 25 to 39 who had recovered from COVID-19. Each CDR3 is given with its conserved first and last residue. The order of the fields is V gene, J gene, D gene, clone size, CDR3 length, CDR3 DNA, CDR3 protein. D genes are given only for firm matches. Clone size is stated in some rows and not others, as once, few, many or a class when expanded.

TRBV30	TRBJ2-7	.	once	12	TGTGCCTGGAGCGATACTGGCTACGAGCAGTACTTC	CAWSDTGYEQYF
TRBV19	TRBJ2-7	.	few	14	TGTGCCAGTAGTATGGGCAGGCGGGACTACGAGCAGTACTTC	CASSMGRRDYEQYF
TRBV2	TRBJ2-7	TRBD2	.	17	TGTGCCAGCAGAGCCTGGACTAGCGGGAGCTTCGCCTACGAGCAGTACTTC	CASRAWTSGSFAYEQYF
TRBV7-8	TRBJ2-7	TRBD2	few	17	TGTGCCAGCAGCTTAGGTGATAGCGGGGGGGCCAACTACGAGCAGTACTTC	CASSLGDSGGANYEQYF
TRBV14	TRBJ1-2	.	.	12	TGTGCCAGCAGCCAAGGAGCTTATGGCTACACCTTC	CASSQGAYGYTF
TRBV27	TRBJ1-1	.	.	13	TGTGCCAGCAGTTTCCAGGGGAACACTGAAGCTTTCTTT	CASSFQGNTEAFF
TRBV25-1	TRBJ2-3	TRBD2	.	17	TGTGCCAGCAGTGATTTAGGCGGGGGGGCGATGACAGATACGCAGTATTTT	CASSDLGGGAMTDTQYF
TRBV7-8	TRBJ2-2	TRBD2	.	16	TGTGCCAGCAGCTTAGAGGGACTAGTCTTAGGCGGGGAGCTGTTTTTT	CASSLEGLVLGGELFF
TRBV9	TRBJ1-1	TRBD1	.	18	TGTGCCAGCAGCGAGAGGGACAGGGGGTCTTCTGGGATTGGTGAAGCTTTCTTT	CASSERDRGSSGIGEAFF
TRBV11-3	TRBJ2-5	TRBD1	.	16	TGTGCCAGCAGCTTAGCCTTACCGGGACAGCAAGAGACCCAGTACTTC	CASSLALPGQQETQYF